The 24 T cell receptor beta chains below come from one sample, sequenced in a study of T cell responses to AZD1222 COVID-19 vaccine. Assay: immunoSEQ multiplex PCR; the TCRdb copy retains only in-frame clones and omits some. The table records 90,000 to 100,000 clones, about 88% of them present only once. Here the sequenced sample was peripheral blood, taken 28 days after the second AZD1222 dose. The receptor set was obtained from an adult who received the AZD1222 COVID-19 vaccine.

The V and J genes are TRBV5-4 and TRBJ2-5; D gene unclear. CDR3 size: 16 residues. V shed 4 bases and J shed 6 bases, with 22 bases lying between them. Per germline, CDR1 SGHNT and CDR2 YYREEE (reference sequence). CDR3 in amino acids: CASSQPLGTLAQTQYF. In nucleotides, the CDR3 is TGTGCCAGCAGCCAGCCGTTGGGAACGTTGGCCCAGACCCAGTACTTC.

CDR3 coding DNA: TGTGCCAGCAGTTACTCGATACCAGAAAATCAGCCCCAGCATTTT. The encoded protein is CASSYSIPENQPQHF. The V gene is TRBV6-6, the J gene TRBJ1-5; D unresolved. Germline CDR1 and CDR2: MNHNY and SVGAGI (reference sequence). V was clipped by 0 bases and J by 4 bases, with 10 bases between them. This CDR3 is 15 amino acids long.

The genes are TRBV14 and TRBJ1-2, with 7 bases aligning to TRBD1. The CDR3 length is 14 residues. From germline, CDR1 is SGHDN and CDR2 FVKESK. After removal of 2 bases from V and 7 bases from J, the junction contained 7 bases not matched to a gene. DNA for the CDR3: TGTGCCAGCAGCCAACGACAGGGTTTTGGTGGCTACACCTTC. This translates into CASSQRQGFGGYTF.

The V gene is TRBV28, the J gene TRBJ2-7; D tentatively fits TRBD1 or TRBD2 (5 bases each). Germline loops: CDR1 MDHEN, CDR2 SYDVKM. This CDR3 is 13 amino acids long. V dropped 3 bases and J dropped 0 bases, with 6 bases sitting between them. CDR3 DNA: TGTGCCAGCAGTTTGGGGGTCTCCTACGAGCAGTACTTC. This translates into CASSLGVSYEQYF.

The V and J genes are TRBV7-3 and TRBJ1-2, with a weak D call TRBD1 (5 bases). The CDR3 extends over 19 amino acids. The germline V gene has CDR1 SGHTA and CDR2 FQGTGA. V lost 8 bases to trimming and J lost 4 bases, with 32 bases between them. The CDR3 region is CASSPAGITGGDWGYGYTF. CDR3 nucleotides: TGTGCCAGCTCCCCGGCGGGGATAACTGGGGGAGATTGGGGCTATGGCTACACCTTC.

V and J are TRBV7-9 and TRBJ1-4; D perhaps matches TRBD1 (6 bases). CDR3 length: 14 amino acids. V was pared by 4 bases and J by 11 bases, with 17 bases between. Per germline, CDR1 SEHNR and CDR2 FQNEAQ (reference sequence). The CDR3 DNA is TGTGCCAGCAGCTCAGGGGAGGTTGGAGGGAAACTGTTTTTT. Translation gives CASSSGEVGGKLFF.

In the case of this clone: At the DNA level, this CDR3 is encoded by other sequences in the same sample as well. The chain combines TRBV15 with TRBJ1-5, with D uncertain. The CDR3 is 12 amino acids. The V end was cut by 4 bases, the J end by 7 bases, with 8 bases between. CDR1 LNHNV and CDR2 YYDKDF come from the germline V gene (reference sequence). The CDR3 bases are TGTGCCACCAGCAACGGGTACCAGCCCCAGCATTTT. Translated, it gives CATSNGYQPQHF. Using reference TRBV15 and TRBJ1-5 for the parts outside the CDR3, the full variable domain is DAMVIQNPRYQVTQFGKPVTLSCSQTLNHNVMYWYQQKSSQAPKLLFHYYDKDFNNEADTPDNFQSRRPNTSFCFLDIRSPGLGDTAMYLCATSNGYQPQHFGDGTRLSIL.

The rearrangement uses TRBV19 and TRBJ1-1; a weak D match, TRBD1 (5 bases). Trimming took off 7 bases at V and 1 base at J, with 16 bases between the two ends. The length of the CDR3 is 15 residues. CDR1 and CDR2 from the germline V gene are LNHDA and SQIVND (reference sequence). The CDR3 nucleotides read TGTGCCAGTACATACGGATGGCAGGGGAACACTGAAGCTTTCTTT. Translation gives CASTYGWQGNTEAFF.

V is TRBV28 and J is TRBJ2-7; D call uncertain. Germline CDR1 reads MDHEN; CDR2 reads SYDVKM. This CDR3 is built from 14 residues. V dropped 4 bases and J dropped 4 bases, with 14 bases sitting between them. CDR3 loop: CASSSDRLWYEQYF. The CDR3 nucleotides read TGTGCCAGCAGTTCCGACCGTCTGTGGTACGAGCAGTACTTC.

The gene calls are TRBV7-2 and TRBJ2-7; 9 nucleotides align to TRBD2. Germline CDR1 reads SGHTA; CDR2 reads FQGNSA. Trimming took 4 bases from V and 3 from J; bases not matched to a gene: 10. The CDR3 spans 16 residues. CDR3 sequence: CASSSDSGGFSYEQYF. The CDR3 DNA is TGTGCCAGCAGCTCAGATAGCGGGGGCTTCAGCTACGAGCAGTACTTC.

V gene TRBV7-8 combines with J gene TRBJ2-7; 9 bases line up with TRBD1. The J segment lost 3 bases and the V segment lost 2 bases, leaving 5 bases of the junction unmatched. CDR3 length: 15 residues. Germline values: CDR1 SGHVS, CDR2 FQNEAQ. CDR3 residues: CASSLWATGGYEQYF. In DNA, the CDR3 is TGTGCCAGCAGCTTATGGGCGACAGGGGGCTACGAGCAGTACTTC.

The rearrangement uses TRBV19 and TRBJ1-6; TRBD1 is a possible D gene (6 bases). Trimming shortened V by 8 bases and J by 8 bases, and 25 bases separated the two germline ends. This CDR3 has 17 residues. The germline V gene has CDR1 LNHDA and CDR2 SQIVND (reference sequence). This CDR3 reads CASLDTGLRLGDSPLHF. The CDR3 coding sequence is TGTGCCAGTCTGGACACAGGGTTAAGACTCGGGGATTCACCCCTCCACTTT.

V gene TRBV5-1 combines with J gene TRBJ2-1; 13 bases align to TRBD2. Germline trimming cut 0 bases from V and 3 bases from J; bases unmatched to any gene: 3. Germline CDR1 and CDR2: SGHRS and YFSETQ. The CDR3 sequence is 17 residues long. This chain's CDR3 is CASSLGTSGGFYNEQFF. The CDR3 region has the DNA TGCGCCAGCAGCTTGGGGACTAGCGGGGGCTTCTACAATGAGCAGTTCTTC.

In its sample, this clone was seen once. The chain employs TRBV5-1 and TRBJ1-2; 10 nucleotides line up with TRBD1. V trimming: 2 bases; J trimming: 3 bases; junction bases outside the gene matches: 7. In germline, CDR1 is SGHRS, CDR2 YFSETQ. CDR3 length: 16 residues. CDR3 sequence: CASSLMTGGADYGYTF. The CDR3 DNA follows: TGCGCCAGCAGCTTAATGACAGGGGGCGCAGACTATGGCTACACCTTC.

The rearrangement uses TRBV2 and TRBJ1-5, with D maybe TRBD1 (5 bases). The CDR3 consists of 15 residues. Trimming took 6 bases from V and 0 from J, leaving 12 bases between them. Germline CDR1 and CDR2: SNHLY and FYNNEI. The DNA of the CDR3 is TGTGCCAGCAGATCGGACATTCATAGCAATCAGCCCCAGCATTTT. Protein: CASRSDIHSNQPQHF. Complete variable domain (other parts from reference TRBV2 and TRBJ1-5): EPEVTQTPSHQVTQMGQEVILRCVPISNHLYFYWYRQILGQKVEFLVSFYNNEISEKSEIFDDQFSVERPDGSNFTLKIRSTKLEDSAMYFCASRSDIHSNQPQHFGDGTRLSIL.

This clone was recorded once. This chain uses TRBV12-5 with TRBJ2-5; no clear D. The CDR3 extends over 16 amino acids. Germline V CDR1 and CDR2: LGHNT, FRNRAP. Trimming removed 2 bases at V and 3 bases at J, with 16 bases between. The CDR3 here is CASGLTLGRIKETQYF. CDR3 nucleotides: TGTGCTAGTGGTTTGACGTTGGGCCGAATTAAAGAGACCCAGTACTTC.

J is TRBJ2-3 and V is TRBV11-2; TRBD2 matches at 11 bases. From germline, CDR1 is SGHAT and CDR2 FQNNGV. The length of the CDR3 is 18 residues. Germline trimming cut 8 bases from V and 2 bases from J; bases unmatched to any gene: 15. Here the CDR3 DNA reads TGTGCCAGCGAGCTTATAAGTATAGCGGGGGGGCCCACAGATACGCAGTATTTT. It translates to CASELISIAGGPTDTQYF.

Only a few counts were recorded for this clone. This chain joins TRBV11-3 and TRBJ2-3; D is unclear. This CDR3 has 13 amino acids. Germline V gives CDR1 SGHNT, CDR2 YENEEA. V was cut by 4 bases and J by 0 bases, with 5 bases left in between. The CDR3 spells CASSSSSTDTQYF. CDR3 DNA: TGTGCCAGCAGCTCGTCGAGCACAGATACGCAGTATTTT.

This rearrangement joins TRBV28 to TRBJ2-3; the D gene is possibly TRBD2 (6 bases). V lost 3 bases, J lost 1 base, and 8 bases lay in between. From germline, CDR1 is MDHEN and CDR2 SYDVKM. The CDR3 has 14 amino acids. In nucleotides, the CDR3 is TGTGCCAGCAGTTTTCGGAGGGGCACAGATACGCAGTATTTT. Translated: CASSFRRGTDTQYF. Variable domain in full (rest from reference TRBV28 and TRBJ2-3): DVKVTQSSRYLVKRTGEKVFLECVQDMDHENMFWYRQDPGLGLRLIYFSYDVKMKEKGDIPEGYSVSREKKERFSLILESASTNQTSMYLCASSFRRGTDTQYFGPGTRLTVL.

The rearrangement links TRBV19 to TRBJ1-5; 7 positions agree with TRBD1. The CDR3 has 14 residues. CDR1 and CDR2 from the germline V gene are LNHDA and SQIVND (reference sequence). The V and J ends lost 1 base and 4 bases, in that order; junction bases with no gene match: 1. DNA for the CDR3: TGTGCCAGTAGTATAGTCAGGGGGAATCAGCCCCAGCATTTT. The encoded protein is CASSIVRGNQPQHF.

CDR3 sequence (DNA): TGTGCCAGCAGTTCAATTCAAGCTTTCTTT. Protein: CASSSIQAFF. V usage is TRBV12-3 or TRBV12-4 and J usage is TRBJ1-1; D is ambiguous. Trimming removed 4 bases at V and 9 bases at J, with 6 bases between. The CDR3 loop spans 10 amino acids.

The rearrangement links TRBV5-1 to TRBJ2-5; D perhaps matches TRBD2 (6 bases). V gave up 7 bases and J gave up 10 bases, with 17 bases separating them. The V gene's germline CDR1 is SGHRS and CDR2 YFSETQ. The CDR3 is 12 residues long. CDR3 in amino acids: CASGPGEMGQYF. The CDR3 DNA sequence: TGCGCCAGCGGACCGGGGGAGATGGGCCAGTACTTC. Using reference TRBV5-1 and TRBJ2-5 for the parts outside the CDR3, the full variable domain is KAGVTQTPRYLIKTRGQQVTLSCSPISGHRSVSWYQQTPGQGLQFLFEYFSETQRNKGNFPGRFSGRQFSNSRSEMNVSTLELGDSALYLCASGPGEMGQYFGPGTRLLVL.

CDR3 protein: CAISAKPGGTEAFF. Written as DNA, the CDR3 is TGTGCCATCAGTGCGAAACCAGGGGGCACTGAAGCTTTCTTT. The chain links TRBV10-3 to TRBJ1-1; 7 bases map to TRBD1. Germline assignment: CDR1 ENHRY and CDR2 SYGVKD. This CDR3 has 14 residues. V lost 4 bases to trimming and J lost 4 bases; unmatched junction nucleotides: 6.

The chain uses TRBV9 and TRBJ2-7, with D perhaps matching TRBD1 or TRBD2 (6 bases each). Trimming took off 3 bases at V and 9 bases at J, with 16 bases between the two ends. There are 13 residues in the CDR3. Germline V gene sequence: CDR1 SGDLS, CDR2 YYNGEE. The CDR3 DNA is TGTGCCAGCAGCGCCGGGGGCAGGGTAGGGCAGTACTTC. Translating it yields CASSAGGRVGQYF.